The present entry profiles one TCR beta chain with its context. The record originates from a study of blood T cell repertoires in COVID-19. Looking at the study overall: Some COVID-19 samples were acute and others convalescent; all came from the United States, Italy and Spain. PBMCs, B-cell-depleted T cells, or T cells provided the cDNA or gDNA that made up the material.

How the authors handled the data: Using reference gene primer amplification, nucleated cell counts were estimated. Sequencing used immunoSEQ multiplex PCR; TCRdb keeps in-frame clones, though not all of them. V and J calls plus clone size are reproduced from that table; the DNA served to infer D and trimming. The repertoire has about 330,000 clones, around 80% of them found once; the top ten carry 1.2%. The V end was cut by 8 bases, the J end by 6 bases, with 19 bases between. The CDR3 totals 14 residues. Germline CDR1 reads SGHVS; CDR2 reads FNYEAQ. This clonotype was sampled from a woman aged 45-65 years with acute or convalescent COVID-19. The chain employs TRBV7-6 and TRBJ1-1; TRBD1 might be the D (5 bases). Sequencing input: peripheral blood. CDR3 sequence reads: CASFPGGLMAEAFF. CDR3 DNA sequence: TGTGCCAGCTTCCCGGGGGGTTTGATGGCTGAAGCTTTCTTT.